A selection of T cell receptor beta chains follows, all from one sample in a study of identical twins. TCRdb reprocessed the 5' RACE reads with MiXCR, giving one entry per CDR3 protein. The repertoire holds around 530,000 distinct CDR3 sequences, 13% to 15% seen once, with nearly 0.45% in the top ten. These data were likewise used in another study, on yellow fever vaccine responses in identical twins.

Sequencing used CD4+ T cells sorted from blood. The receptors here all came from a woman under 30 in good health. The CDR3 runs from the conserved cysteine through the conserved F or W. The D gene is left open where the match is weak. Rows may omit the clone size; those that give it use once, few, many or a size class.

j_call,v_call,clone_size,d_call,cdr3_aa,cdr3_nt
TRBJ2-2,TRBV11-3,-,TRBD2,CASSSAPLAGGTGELFF,TGTGCCAGCAGCTCCGCACCGTTAGCGGGGGGGACCGGGGAGCTGTTTTTT
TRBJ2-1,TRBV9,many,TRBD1,CASSVAKNRGLSEQFF,TGTGCCAGCAGCGTAGCTAAGAACAGGGGGCTCAGTGAGCAGTTCTTC
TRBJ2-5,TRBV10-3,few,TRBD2,CAIRESSGIAAQYF,TGTGCCATCAGAGAAAGTAGCGGGATTGCGGCCCAGTACTTC
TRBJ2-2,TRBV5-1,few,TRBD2,CASSLDPSGGNLNTGELFF,TGCGCCAGCAGCTTGGACCCTAGCGGGGGGAACCTAAACACCGGGGAGCTGTTTTTT
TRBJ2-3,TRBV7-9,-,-,CASSSMSTDTQYF,TGTGCCAGCAGCTCGATGAGCACAGATACGCAGTATTTT
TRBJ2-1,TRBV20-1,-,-,CSARSPRGNEQFF,TGCAGTGCTAGGAGTCCCCGGGGGAATGAGCAGTTCTTC
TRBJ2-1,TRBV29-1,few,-,CSAERISSYNEQFF,TGCAGCGCCGAAAGGATAAGCTCCTACAATGAGCAGTTCTTC
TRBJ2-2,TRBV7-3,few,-,CASSSPTRNTGELFF,TGTGCCAGCAGCTCACCAACTAGAAACACCGGGGAGCTGTTTTTT
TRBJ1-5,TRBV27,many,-,CASSLGGEQPQHF,TGTGCCAGCAGTTTAGGGGGAGAACAGCCCCAGCATTTT
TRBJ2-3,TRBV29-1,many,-,CSVVLTADTQYF,TGCAGCGTTGTATTGACGGCAGATACGCAGTATTTT
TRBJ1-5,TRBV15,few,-,CATSRVRGTAKNSNQPQHF,TGTGCCACCAGCAGAGTTCGGGGTACCGCTAAGAATAGCAATCAGCCCCAGCATTTT
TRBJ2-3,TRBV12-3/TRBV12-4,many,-,CASSLGVRDTQYF,TGTGCCAGCAGTTTAGGGGTTAGGGATACGCAGTATTTT
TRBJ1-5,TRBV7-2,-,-,CASSPNRAGNQPQHF,TGTGCCAGCAGCCCAAACAGGGCAGGCAATCAGCCCCAGCATTTT
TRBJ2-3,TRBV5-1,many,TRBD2,CASSSAGLAGGGTDTQYF,TGCGCCAGCAGCTCCGCGGGACTAGCGGGAGGGGGCACAGATACGCAGTATTTT
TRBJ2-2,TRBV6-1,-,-,CASIGPGPNTGELFF,TGTGCCAGCATTGGGCCAGGGCCGAACACCGGGGAGCTGTTTTTT
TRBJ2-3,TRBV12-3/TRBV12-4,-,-,CASSPWAGETDTQYF,TGTGCCAGCAGTCCCTGGGCAGGAGAGACAGATACGCAGTATTTT
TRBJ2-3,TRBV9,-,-,CASSGTITDTQYF,TGTGCCAGCAGCGGAACCATCACAGATACGCAGTATTTT
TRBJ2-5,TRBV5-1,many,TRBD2,CASSSNSGRSETQYF,TGCGCCAGCAGCAGTAATAGCGGGAGGTCAGAGACCCAGTACTTC
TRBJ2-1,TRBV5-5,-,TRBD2,CASSLGLAGRNEQFF,TGTGCCAGCAGCTTGGGACTAGCGGGGAGGAATGAGCAGTTCTTC
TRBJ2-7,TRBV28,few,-,CASSYSDTYEQYF,TGTGCCAGCAGTTATTCTGACACCTACGAGCAGTACTTC
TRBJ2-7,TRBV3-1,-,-,CASSQLPNYEQYF,TGTGCCAGCAGCCAACTCCCAAACTACGAGCAGTACTTC
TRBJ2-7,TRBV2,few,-,CASRTEGIFLGEQYF,TGTGCCAGCAGGACAGAAGGAATTTTTTTGGGCGAGCAGTACTTC
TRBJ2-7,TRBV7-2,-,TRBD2,CASRYSGESSYEQYF,TGTGCCAGCAGATATAGCGGGGAGAGCTCCTACGAGCAGTACTTC
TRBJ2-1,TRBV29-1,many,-,CSIGTALGYNEQFF,TGCAGTATAGGGACTGCTCTTGGCTACAATGAGCAGTTCTTC
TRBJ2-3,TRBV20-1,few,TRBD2,CSASPVRTSGRYF,TGCAGTGCTAGTCCCGTCCGGACTAGCGGGAGGTATTTT
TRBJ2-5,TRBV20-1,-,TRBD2,CSARDRTGLADQETQYF,TGCAGTGCTAGAGATCGGACGGGACTAGCCGACCAAGAGACCCAGTACTTC
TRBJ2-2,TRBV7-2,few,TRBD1,CASSPVQGHTGELFF,TGTGCCAGCAGCCCTGTACAGGGGCACACCGGGGAGCTGTTTTTT
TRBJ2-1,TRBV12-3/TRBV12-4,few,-,CASTRLGSSNEQFF,TGTGCCAGCACCCGTCTCGGATCTTCGAATGAGCAGTTCTTC
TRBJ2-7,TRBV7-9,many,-,CASSLGGPGQYF,TGTGCCAGCAGCTTAGGTGGGCCAGGCCAGTACTTC
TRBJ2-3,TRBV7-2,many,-,CASSLGGPDTQYF,TGTGCCAGCAGCTTAGGAGGACCAGATACGCAGTATTTT
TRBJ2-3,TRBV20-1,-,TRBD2,CSAPTSGDTQYF,TGCAGTGCACCGACTAGCGGCGATACGCAGTATTTT
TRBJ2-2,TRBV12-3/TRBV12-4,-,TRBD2,CASSFLAGARAGELFF,TGTGCCAGCAGTTTCCTAGCGGGAGCCCGCGCCGGGGAGCTGTTTTTT
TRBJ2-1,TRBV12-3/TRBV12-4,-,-,CASSLGQGRAYNEQFF,TGTGCCAGCAGTTTAGGGCAAGGAAGGGCCTACAATGAGCAGTTCTTC
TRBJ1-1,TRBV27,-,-,CASSLVGQVSYEAFF,TGTGCCAGCAGTTTAGTTGGGCAGGTCTCTTATGAAGCTTTCTTT
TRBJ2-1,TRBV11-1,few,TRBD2,CASSFPPLSSGGSSYNEQFF,TGTGCCAGCAGCTTTCCCCCCCTTTCTAGCGGGGGGAGCTCCTACAATGAGCAGTTCTTC